The 28 T cell receptor beta chains presented below share a single source sample, sequenced in a study of spatial heterogeneity in lung cancer. Findings of the study overall: Mutation counts in tumors were tracked by counts of expanded intratumoral alpha and beta TCRs.

TCRdb fed the 5' RACE reads into MiXCR, producing one record per CDR3 protein. The table lists 1,500 to 1,800 distinct CDR3 sequences, around 9.8% of them singletons. For these TCRs, the target antigens are not known. Sample time point: sample taken at primary tumor resection. The specimen comprised lung tumor tissue, sampled at surgery. The receptors here all came from a female donor with early-stage non-small cell lung cancer.

This clonotype was recorded a few times. The rearrangement uses TRBV3-1 and TRBJ2-3; D unresolved. CDR3 size: 12 residues. Germline CDR1 reads LGHDT; CDR2 reads YNNKEL (reference sequence). The ends were cut back, 1 base at V and 7 bases at J, with 6 bases in the middle. This chain's CDR3 is CASSQVPNTQYF. The CDR3 DNA sequence: TGTGCCAGCAGCCAAGTTCCAAATACGCAGTATTTT.

This clonotype is medium-sized. CDR3 protein: CASSPQGGAAGYTF. Written as DNA, the CDR3 is TGTGCCAGCAGCCCCCAGGGGGGGGCGGCCGGCTACACCTTC. The V gene is TRBV6-5, the J gene TRBJ1-2, with 7 positions matching TRBD1. This CDR3 has 14 amino acids. Unmatched junction bases numbered 12, after V lost 6 bases and J lost 8 bases. In germline, CDR1 is MNHEY, CDR2 SVGAGI.

This clonotype counts as medium-sized. The junction differs from germline at one of its ends, possibly a read error. This chain connects TRBV29-1 to TRBJ2-3; 7 nucleotides match TRBD1. The length of the CDR3 is 14 residues. The V gene's germline CDR1 is SQVTM and CDR2 ANQGSEA. For the CDR3, the DNA is TGCTGCGTGAGAGACAGGGCCGGCACAGATACGCAGTATTTT. Its protein product is CCVRDRAGTDTQYF.

This chain joins TRBV7-2 and TRBJ2-5; D is uncertain. Germline CDR1 is SGHTA and CDR2 is FQGNSA. The CDR3 is 14 amino acids. V was clipped by 1 base and J by 4 bases, with 10 bases between them. The CDR3 region is CASSLDVAIETQYF. CDR3 sequence (DNA): TGTGCCAGCAGCTTAGATGTCGCGATAGAGACCCAGTACTTC.

Relative to its sample, this clonotype is large. This chain joins TRBV20-1 and TRBJ2-1; 13 bases line up with TRBD2. The J segment lost 8 bases and the V segment lost 6 bases, leaving 10 bases of the junction unmatched. The germline V gene encodes CDR1 DFQATT and CDR2 SNEGSKA (reference sequence). The CDR3 contains 15 residues. CDR3 sequence: CSATGTSGAGHEQFF. CDR3 nucleotide sequence: TGCAGTGCAACCGGGACTAGCGGGGCGGGGCATGAGCAGTTCTTC.

Judged by abundance, this clonotype is medium-sized. The chain links TRBV27 to TRBJ2-1, with D perhaps being TRBD1 or TRBD2 (6 bases each). The CDR3 is made up of 17 amino acids. V dropped 1 base and J dropped 9 bases, with 22 bases sitting between them. From germline, CDR1 is MNHEY and CDR2 SMNVEV (reference sequence). The CDR3 reads CASSLWWGAGAQVEQFF. The CDR3 DNA sequence: TGTGCCAGCAGTTTATGGTGGGGGGCTGGGGCACAAGTTGAGCAGTTCTTC.

By proportion, this clonotype is medium-sized. The rearrangement uses TRBV7-2 and TRBJ2-4; 10 bases line up with TRBD2. Germline V CDR1 and CDR2: SGHTA, FQGNSA. There are 15 residues in the CDR3. After removal of 4 bases from V and 8 bases from J, the junction contained 8 bases not matched to a gene. The CDR3, as DNA: TGTGCCAGCAGCTCTAGCGGGGGCACGAGGGACATTCAGTACTTC. This sequence encodes CASSSSGGTRDIQYF. Drawing the rest from reference TRBV7-2 and TRBJ2-4, the complete variable domain is GAGVSQSPSNKVTEKGKDVELRCDPISGHTALYWYRQSLGQGLEFLIYFQGNSAPDKSGLPSDRFSAERTGGSVSTLTIQRTQQEDSAVYLCASSSSGGTRDIQYFGAGTRLSVL.

This clonotype ranks as medium-sized. This chain uses TRBV11-2 with TRBJ2-3, with D unclear. Trimming took off 4 bases at V and 0 bases at J, with 2 bases between the two ends. The CDR3 has 12 amino acids. Germline V CDR1 and CDR2: SGHAT, FQNNGV. The CDR3 is CASSSSTDTQYF. The DNA for the CDR3 is TGTGCCAGCAGCTCCAGCACAGATACGCAGTATTTT. The full variable domain, in which reference TRBV11-2 and TRBJ2-3 provide the parts outside the CDR3, is EAGVAQSPRYKIIEKRQSVAFWCNPISGHATLYWYQQILGQGPKLLIQFQNNGVVDDSQLPKDRFSAERLKGVDSTLKIQPAKLEDSAVYLCASSSSTDTQYFGPGTRLTVL.

The chain links TRBV5-4 to TRBJ2-2, with unresolved D. Trimming stripped 4 bases from V and 4 bases from J, with 11 bases between. This CDR3 comprises 14 residues. Germline V gives CDR1 SGHNT, CDR2 YYREEE (reference sequence). CDR3 nucleotide sequence: TGTGCCAGCAGCGACCACGTTACCACCGGGGAGCTGTTTTTT. Its protein is CASSDHVTTGELFF.

This clonotype is judged medium-sized (0.01 to 0.1%). The chain is built from TRBV5-1 and TRBJ2-3, with D hard to call. Germline CDR1 reads SGHRS; CDR2 reads YFSETQ. The CDR3 totals 12 residues. The germline V and J ends were trimmed by 5 bases and 0 bases, with 4 bases remaining between them. CDR3 in amino acids: CASRASTDTQYF. The CDR3 coding sequence is TGCGCCAGCAGGGCAAGCACAGATACGCAGTATTTT.

By proportion, this clonotype is medium-sized. CDR3 sequence reads: CASSLGGRSGANVLTF. CDR3 nucleotide sequence: TGTGCCAGCAGCTTAGGGGGCAGGTCTGGGGCCAACGTCCTGACTTTC. The genes are TRBV11-2 and TRBJ2-6; D perhaps matches TRBD1 (5 bases). The length of the CDR3 is 16 residues. Trimming pared 1 base from V and 1 base from J, leaving 8 bases between. Germline assignment: CDR1 SGHAT and CDR2 FQNNGV.

In this sample, this clonotype is medium-sized. This chain joins TRBV7-3 and TRBJ2-3; D not resolved. Trimming removed 2 bases from V and 0 bases from J, with 12 bases in between. CDR3 length: 16 amino acids. The germline V gene encodes CDR1 SGHTA and CDR2 FQGTGA. The CDR3 coding sequence is TGTGCCAGCAGCTTATTGGCTAGAGAGAGCACAGATACGCAGTATTTT. This encodes CASSLLARESTDTQYF.

This clonotype is deemed medium-sized. The chain is built from TRBV6-5 and TRBJ2-1; 8 bases match TRBD2. Germline CDR1 MNHEY, CDR2 SVGAGI. This CDR3 is 13 amino acids long. Trimming removed 5 bases from V and 8 bases from J; junction bases left unmatched: 5. CDR3 DNA sequence: TGTGCCAGCAGTCGAACTAGCGGTGATGAGCAGTTCTTC. This sequence encodes CASSRTSGDEQFF.

This clonotype is judged medium-sized (0.01 to 0.1%). The chain joins TRBV19 to TRBJ1-2; D gene uncertain. The CDR3 runs to 12 residues. Trimming removed 7 bases from V and 5 bases from J, with 11 bases in between. Germline lookup yields CDR1 LNHDA and CDR2 SQIVND (reference sequence). CDR3 protein: CASTTSGYGYTF. The CDR3 nucleotides read TGTGCCAGTACAACGAGCGGTTATGGCTACACCTTC.

This clonotype came up many times. This chain uses TRBV6-1 with TRBJ2-4; D unresolved. This CDR3 comprises 11 residues. V lost 8 bases to trimming and J lost 5 bases, with 7 bases between them. The V gene's germline CDR1 is MNHNS and CDR2 SASEGT. As DNA, the CDR3 is TGTGCCAGCGGGCCGGAAAACATTCAGTACTTC. This codes for CASGPENIQYF.

This clonotype is medium-sized by share. The chain has TRBV27 and TRBJ2-7; 13 positions match TRBD2. Germline V CDR1 and CDR2: MNHEY, SMNVEV (reference sequence). There are 14 residues in the CDR3. V lost 9 bases, J lost 0 bases, and 2 bases stayed unmatched. The DNA for the CDR3 is TGTGCCAGTGGACTAGCGGGAGCCTCCTACGAGCAGTACTTC. Amino acids: CASGLAGASYEQYF.

This clonotype was recorded many times. The CDR3, as DNA: TGTGCCAGCAGACCGACAGGGGGCCAGAATGGCTACACCTTC. It is translated as CASRPTGGQNGYTF. V usage is TRBV28 and J usage is TRBJ1-2; 10 nucleotides agree with TRBD1. CDR1 is MDHEN, CDR2 SYDVKM, per germline. The CDR3 is 14 residues long. The junction had 7 bases not matched to a gene; V was cut back by 6 bases and J by 6 bases.

The chain couples TRBV20-1 to TRBJ2-3; TRBD1 matches 9 bases. The germline gives CDR1 DFQATT, CDR2 SNEGSKA (reference sequence). The ends lost 3 bases at V and 6 bases at J; junction bases unmatched: 7. CDR3 length: 14 amino acids. The CDR3 sequence: CSASEDRGFDTQYF. DNA for the CDR3: TGCAGTGCTAGTGAGGACAGGGGTTTTGATACGCAGTATTTT.

This clonotype counts as medium-sized. For the CDR3, the DNA is TGTGCCAGCAGCCAAGCGGGGGATGAGCAGTTCTTC. It codes for CASSQAGDEQFF. This chain joins TRBV3-1 and TRBJ2-1, with a tentative D call TRBD2 (6 bases). Deletions cut 1 base from V and 8 bases from J, with 6 bases between. Germline CDR1 and CDR2: LGHDT and YNNKEL (reference sequence). The CDR3 spans 12 residues.

V gene TRBV28 combines with J gene TRBJ2-3; the D is unclear. The CDR3 runs to 12 residues. Per the germline V gene, CDR1 is MDHEN and CDR2 is SYDVKM. V lost 2 bases and J lost 2, with 2 bases in between. The CDR3 DNA follows: TGTGCCAGCAGTTTAGTCACAGATACGCAGTATTTT. Encoded protein: CASSLVTDTQYF.

At least ten counts were recorded for this clonotype. The J gene is TRBJ2-5, the V gene TRBV7-2; D ambiguous. Deletions cut 3 bases from V and 0 bases from J, with 11 bases between. The CDR3 is made up of 15 amino acids. The germline V gene encodes CDR1 SGHTA and CDR2 FQGNSA. The CDR3 DNA is TGTGCCAGCAGCTTGTGGCACAGCTACCAAGAGACCCAGTACTTC. It encodes CASSLWHSYQETQYF.

V is TRBV27 and J is TRBJ1-5; no reliable D call. Germline CDR1 reads MNHEY; CDR2 reads SMNVEV (reference sequence). The CDR3 length is 13 residues. Trimming stripped 2 bases from V and 4 bases from J, with 6 bases between. The CDR3 loop is CASSLGWNQPQHF. The CDR3 DNA sequence: TGTGCCAGCAGTTTAGGCTGGAATCAGCCCCAGCATTTT.

By sample fraction, this clonotype is large. V usage is TRBV5-1 and J usage is TRBJ2-7; TRBD1 agrees at 11 bases. CDR1 is SGHRS and CDR2 is YFSETQ in the germline V gene. Losses at the gene ends were 4 bases for V and 5 bases for J; bases not matched to a gene: 8. This CDR3 has 15 amino acids. The DNA of the CDR3 is TGCGCCAGCAGCGTCCATGGGACAGGGGGGGACGAGCAGTACTTC. This encodes CASSVHGTGGDEQYF.

In its sample, this clonotype is medium-sized. The V gene is TRBV28, the J gene TRBJ1-5; no firm D call. Trimming removed 3 bases from V and 9 bases from J, with 18 bases in between. Germline V gene data show CDR1 as MDHEN and CDR2 as SYDVKM. The length of the CDR3 is 15 residues. CDR3 protein: CASSLRTARMRPQHF. CDR3 nucleotide sequence: TGTGCCAGCAGTTTGAGGACGGCGAGAATGCGGCCCCAGCATTTT. Drawing the rest from reference TRBV28 and TRBJ1-5, the complete variable domain is DVKVTQSSRYLVKRTGEKVFLECVQDMDHENMFWYRQDPGLGLRLIYFSYDVKMKEKGDIPEGYSVSREKKERFSLILESASTNQTSMYLCASSLRTARMRPQHFGDGTRLSIL.

By sample share, this clonotype is medium-sized. The chain employs TRBV20-1 and TRBJ2-7; tentatively, D is TRBD2 (5 bases). Germline values: CDR1 DFQATT, CDR2 SNEGSKA (reference sequence). The CDR3 consists of 13 residues. V lost 1 base and J 3 bases, leaving 10 bases between the germline ends. The CDR3 coding sequence is TGCAGTGCTAGAGTCGCTAGCCGCTACGAGCAGTACTTC. The encoded protein is CSARVASRYEQYF.

Judged by abundance, this clonotype is medium-sized (0.01 to 0.1%). The chain employs TRBV2 and TRBJ2-3, with D possibly matching TRBD2 (6 bases). The germline V and J ends were trimmed by 7 bases and 6 bases, with 17 bases remaining between them. The CDR3 has 14 residues. Germline V lookup: CDR1 SNHLY, CDR2 FYNNEI. CDR3 protein: CASIDAGPRDTQYF. The CDR3 DNA follows: TGTGCCAGCATCGATGCGGGGCCGAGGGATACGCAGTATTTT.

This clonotype was counted a few times. The chain couples TRBV6-2 or TRBV6-3 to TRBJ1-2; the D gene is possibly TRBD1 (5 bases). There are 13 residues in the CDR3. V was shortened by 2 bases and J by 5 bases, with 9 bases between the two germline ends. CDR1 is MNHEY and CDR2 is SVGEGT in the germline V gene. CDR3 amino acids: CASSYGAEYGYTF. The CDR3 nucleotides are TGTGCCAGCAGTTACGGGGCAGAGTATGGCTACACCTTC.

This clonotype was seen more than once but under ten times. The chain couples TRBV11-2 to TRBJ2-5; no clear D. The CDR3 contains 13 residues. Germline CDR1 SGHAT, CDR2 FQNNGV. V shed 1 base and J shed 6 bases, with 9 bases lying between them. The CDR3 spells CASSLVGSQTQYF. In DNA, the CDR3 is TGTGCCAGCAGCTTAGTTGGGTCTCAGACCCAGTACTTC. Based on the CDR3 plus reference TRBV11-2 and TRBJ2-5, the full variable domain is EAGVAQSPRYKIIEKRQSVAFWCNPISGHATLYWYQQILGQGPKLLIQFQNNGVVDDSQLPKDRFSAERLKGVDSTLKIQPAKLEDSAVYLCASSLVGSQTQYFGPGTRLLVL.